These 27 T cell receptor beta chains were sequenced from one sample in a study of shared clonotypes between healthy human individuals. Naive CD8 cells lacked CD45RO and underwent positive selection for CCR7, leaving out terminally differentiated effector memory CD45RA+ cells. Produced via immunoSEQ multiplex PCR; TCRdb's table is partial and in-frame only. The data contain roughly 570,000 clones, 95% to 98% of them singletons. The sequencing input was naive CD8+ T cells sorted from blood. The source of these receptors is a man aged 25-45 years in good health.

This clone was observed once. This chain joins TRBV9 and TRBJ2-5, with a tentative D call TRBD2 (6 bases). The germline V gene encodes CDR1 SGDLS and CDR2 YYNGEE. The length of the CDR3 is 16 residues. V was shortened by 3 bases and J by 5 bases, with 20 bases between the two germline ends. The CDR3 coding sequence is TGTGCCAGCAGCGGAAGGGACTTGAAGACTCGGGAGACCCAGTACTTC. This translates into CASSGRDLKTRETQYF.

The V call is TRBV7-9, the J call TRBJ1-5; D ambiguous. The ends were cut back, 2 bases at V and 7 bases at J, with 6 bases in the middle. The V gene's germline CDR1 is SEHNR and CDR2 FQNEAQ (reference sequence). The CDR3 has 12 amino acids. CDR3 coding DNA: TGTGCCAGCAGCTTATGGAGCCAGCCCCAGCATTTT. The encoded protein is CASSLWSQPQHF.

CDR3 sequence reads: CASSHPLGLANEQFF. For the CDR3, the DNA is TGTGCCAGCAGCCATCCCCTGGGGCTAGCAAATGAGCAGTTCTTC. This rearrangement joins TRBV7-2 to TRBJ2-1; D possibly uses TRBD1 or TRBD2 (5 bases each). V was pared by 5 bases and J by 7 bases, with 18 bases between. Per germline, CDR1 SGHTA and CDR2 FQGNSA. The CDR3 loop spans 15 amino acids.

Remarks on this clone: This CDR3 is also generated by other DNA sequences in the sample. CDR3 residues: CASSLGGPNEQFF. The CDR3 DNA is TGTGCCAGCAGCTTGGGCGGGCCCAATGAGCAGTTCTTC. The chain recombines TRBV5-6 with TRBJ2-1; D may be TRBD2 (5 bases). The CDR3 is made up of 13 amino acids. CDR1 and CDR2 from the germline V gene are SGHDT and YYEEEE. Trimming removed 0 bases at V and 6 bases at J, with 7 bases between. Supplemented by reference TRBV5-6 and TRBJ2-1, the full variable domain reads DAGVTQSPTHLIKTRGQQVTLRCSPKSGHDTVSWYQQALGQGPQFIFQYYEEEERQRGNFPDRFSGHQFPNYSSELNVNALLLGDSALYLCASSLGGPNEQFFGPGTRLTVL.

The rearrangement joins TRBV7-3 to TRBJ2-7; 10 bases match TRBD1. The CDR3 length is 15 residues. The germline V gene has CDR1 SGHTA and CDR2 FQGTGA. V gave up 5 bases and J gave up 0 bases; unmatched junction bases: 4. The CDR3 sequence: CASSEGQGSSYEQYF. The CDR3 DNA sequence: TGTGCCAGCAGCGAGGGACAGGGGAGCTCCTACGAGCAGTACTTC.

The chain links TRBV7-9 to TRBJ2-3; possibly TRBD2 for D (5 bases). Germline-derived CDR1 and CDR2 are SEHNR and FQNEAQ (reference sequence). The V and J ends lost 10 bases and 0 bases respectively, with 17 bases between them. The CDR3 is made up of 15 amino acids. In nucleotides, the CDR3 is TGTGCCACCAAGCCGAGCAGGACTAGCACAGATACGCAGTATTTT. Its protein product is CATKPSRTSTDTQYF.

J is TRBJ2-7 and V is TRBV5-6; 7 nucleotides match TRBD2. Germline loops: CDR1 SGHDT, CDR2 YYEEEE. V gave up 4 bases and J gave up 1 base; unmatched junction bases: 8. The CDR3 is 15 amino acids. Written as DNA, the CDR3 is TGTGCCAGCAGCCAGGGCTCTAGCGGATCCTACGAGCAGTACTTC. This encodes CASSQGSSGSYEQYF.

The V call is TRBV19, the J call TRBJ2-3, with D tentatively TRBD1 or TRBD2 (5 bases each). V was trimmed by 6 bases and J by 2 bases, leaving 9 bases between them. Germline V lookup: CDR1 LNHDA, CDR2 SQIVND (reference sequence). The CDR3 contains 13 residues. Here the CDR3 DNA reads TGTGCCAGTAGGAGGGGTCCCACAGATACGCAGTATTTT. Its protein is CASRRGPTDTQYF.

The chain uses TRBV27 and TRBJ2-1; TRBD2 might be the D (8 bases). Trimming took off 6 bases at V and 1 base at J, with 34 bases between the two ends. Germline loops: CDR1 MNHEY, CDR2 SMNVEV (reference sequence). The CDR3 loop spans 22 amino acids. The CDR3 spells CASSVLAGGFDPNRGSYNEQFF. DNA of the CDR3: TGTGCCAGCAGCGTCCTGGCGGGAGGTTTCGACCCCAACAGGGGATCCTACAATGAGCAGTTCTTC.

CDR3 protein: CASRYGPVQPQFF. CDR3 in DNA: TGTGCCAGCAGATACGGACCGGTCCAGCCGCAGTTCTTC. The gene calls are TRBV28 and TRBJ2-1; D is undetermined. The CDR3 loop spans 13 amino acids. Trimming removed 6 bases at V and 12 bases at J, with 18 bases between. The germline CDR1 and CDR2 sequences are MDHEN and SYDVKM.

The chain is built from TRBV6-5 and TRBJ2-3; weak D call: TRBD2 (5 bases). The CDR3 is 16 residues long. Trimming shortened V by 0 bases and J by 0 bases, and 10 bases separated the two germline ends. Germline V gene sequence: CDR1 MNHEY, CDR2 SVGAGI. The CDR3 nucleotides are TGTGCCAGCAGTTACTCGACCGGACTGAGCACAGATACGCAGTATTTT. It specifies CASSYSTGLSTDTQYF.

This CDR3 is CASSYSKFGGQGEQYF. CDR3 nucleotide sequence: TGTGCCAGCAGTTACTCGAAATTCGGTGGACAAGGGGAGCAGTACTTC. V is TRBV6-6 and J is TRBJ2-7; D possibly corresponds to TRBD1 (5 bases). Germline CDR1 MNHNY, CDR2 SVGAGI (reference sequence). Trimming removed 0 bases from V and 7 bases from J, with 19 bases in between. The CDR3 covers 16 residues.

The chain joins TRBV19 to TRBJ2-3, with D possibly matching TRBD1 (5 bases). This CDR3 contains 15 residues. Germline loops: CDR1 LNHDA, CDR2 SQIVND (reference sequence). CDR3 sequence (DNA): TGTGCTACCTCCACTGGGGCTAGTCTCACAGATACGCAGTATTTT. This codes for CATSTGASLTDTQYF.

The chain carries TRBV15 and TRBJ2-7; 9 bases agree with TRBD2. Germline trimming cut 8 bases from V and 2 bases from J; bases unmatched to any gene: 4. This CDR3 is built from 13 residues. Germline assignment: CDR1 LNHNV and CDR2 YYDKDF (reference sequence). The CDR3 nucleotides read TGTGCCACCGCGGGAGGGGGGACCTACGAGCAGTACTTC. As protein: CATAGGGTYEQYF. Complete variable domain (other parts from reference TRBV15 and TRBJ2-7): DAMVIQNPRYQVTQFGKPVTLSCSQTLNHNVMYWYQQKSSQAPKLLFHYYDKDFNNEADTPDNFQSRRPNTSFCFLDIRSPGLGDTAMYLCATAGGGTYEQYFGPGTRLTVT.

The chain joins TRBV9 to TRBJ2-1; the D gene is possibly TRBD2 (6 bases). V lost 8 bases, J lost 10 bases, and 16 bases lay in between. CDR3 length equals 12 residues. Germline CDR1 and CDR2: SGDLS and YYNGEE. This CDR3 is CASERLVGEQFF. The CDR3 nucleotides read TGTGCCAGTGAAAGACTAGTCGGGGAGCAGTTCTTC.

The gene calls are TRBV9 and TRBJ1-4; D is unresolved. V was shortened by 3 bases and J by 4 bases, with 10 bases between the two germline ends. Germline lookup yields CDR1 SGDLS and CDR2 YYNGEE. The CDR3 loop spans 14 amino acids. CDR3 in amino acids: CASSGLGLNEKLFF. In DNA form, the CDR3 reads TGTGCCAGCAGCGGCCTTGGGCTTAATGAAAAACTGTTTTTT.

This chain links TRBV1 with TRBJ1-2; the D call TRBD1 from the table was never checked on the DNA. TRBV1 is classified as a pseudogene. This CDR3 is built from 16 residues. The CDR3 region has the DNA TGCACCAGCAGCCACACCCCGGGACAGCCGTCTTTTGGCTACACCTTC. Protein product: CTSSHTPGQPSFGYTF.

The V and J genes are TRBV11-2 and TRBJ2-1; D not certain. The CDR3 runs to 11 residues. V was clipped by 1 base and J by 8 bases, with 3 bases between them. CDR1 is SGHAT, CDR2 FQNNGV, per germline. The CDR3 region is CASSLGHEQFF. The CDR3, as DNA: TGTGCCAGCAGCTTAGGCCATGAGCAGTTCTTC. The full variable domain, its missing parts supplied by reference TRBV11-2 and TRBJ2-1, is EAGVAQSPRYKIIEKRQSVAFWCNPISGHATLYWYQQILGQGPKLLIQFQNNGVVDDSQLPKDRFSAERLKGVDSTLKIQPAKLEDSAVYLCASSLGHEQFFGPGTRLTVL.

The chain employs TRBV6-5 and TRBJ1-2; tentatively, D is TRBD1 (6 bases). CDR1 is MNHEY, CDR2 SVGAGI, per germline. V was shortened by 0 bases and J by 7 bases, with 15 bases between the two germline ends. CDR3 length equals 15 residues. The CDR3 loop reads CASSYSGGGVPGYTF. The CDR3 DNA sequence: TGTGCCAGCAGTTACTCAGGGGGAGGAGTTCCTGGCTACACCTTC.

The chain is built from TRBV11-2 and TRBJ1-2, with 7 nucleotides matching TRBD1. This CDR3 has 14 amino acids. Germline V lookup: CDR1 SGHAT, CDR2 FQNNGV. V was clipped by 6 bases and J by 0 bases; unmatched bases: 4. For the CDR3, the DNA is TGTGCCAGCAGTTTACAGGGGACTAACTATGGCTACACCTTC. Translating it yields CASSLQGTNYGYTF. The whole variable domain, filled in from reference TRBV11-2 and TRBJ1-2, reads EAGVAQSPRYKIIEKRQSVAFWCNPISGHATLYWYQQILGQGPKLLIQFQNNGVVDDSQLPKDRFSAERLKGVDSTLKIQPAKLEDSAVYLCASSLQGTNYGYTFGSGTRLTVV.

This sequence joins TRBV5-6 and TRBJ2-7; 8 bases are shared with TRBD1. Trimming removed 4 bases from V and 3 bases from J; junction bases left unmatched: 9. Germline-derived CDR1 and CDR2 are SGHDT and YYEEEE. The CDR3 is made up of 15 amino acids. This CDR3 is CASSVSGGAYYEQYF. CDR3 nucleotide sequence: TGTGCCAGCAGCGTCTCAGGGGGCGCATACTACGAGCAGTACTTC.

The CDR3 reads CASSPNQGTGELFF. The CDR3 DNA is TGTGCCAGCAGCCCCAACCAGGGCACCGGGGAGCTGTTTTTT. V usage is TRBV7-2 and J usage is TRBJ2-2; a possible D gene is TRBD1 (5 bases). V dropped 5 bases and J dropped 4 bases, with 11 bases sitting between them. The CDR3 contains 14 residues. From germline, CDR1 is SGHTA and CDR2 FQGNSA. Looking up the rest from reference TRBV7-2 and TRBJ2-2 gives the full variable domain: GAGVSQSPSNKVTEKGKDVELRCDPISGHTALYWYRQSLGQGLEFLIYFQGNSAPDKSGLPSDRFSAERTGGSVSTLTIQRTQQEDSAVYLCASSPNQGTGELFFGEGSRLTVL.

V is TRBV2 and J is TRBJ2-1; D remains ambiguous. This CDR3 spans 16 amino acids. The germline V and J ends were trimmed by 2 bases and 0 bases, with 11 bases remaining between them. Germline V CDR1 and CDR2: SNHLY, FYNNEI. This CDR3 reads CASSETPLSSYNEQFF. Here the CDR3 DNA reads TGTGCCAGCAGTGAAACGCCTCTCAGCTCCTACAATGAGCAGTTCTTC.

The chain couples TRBV19 to TRBJ2-3; 9 bases are shared with TRBD1. The CDR3 is 16 amino acids. In germline, CDR1 is LNHDA, CDR2 SQIVND (reference sequence). V trimming: 9 bases; J trimming: 2 bases; junction bases outside the gene matches: 12. The CDR3 DNA sequence: TGTGCCAGCAATTTCAACTGGGACAGGGCCACAGATACGCAGTATTTT. Amino acids: CASNFNWDRATDTQYF.

The chain employs TRBV5-4 and TRBJ2-7, with D possibly TRBD2 on 6 matching bases. Looked up from germline, CDR1 is SGHNT and CDR2 is YYREEE (reference sequence). Between the trimmed V and J ends, which lost 1 base and 6 bases, there was a span of 8 bases. The CDR3 sequence is 12 residues long. Here the CDR3 DNA reads TGTGCCAGCAGCTTGACTAGCACCGAGCAGTACTTC. Translation: CASSLTSTEQYF.

V usage is TRBV7-9 and J usage is TRBJ2-6, with TRBD2 matching 11 bases. Germline loops: CDR1 SEHNR, CDR2 FQNEAQ (reference sequence). The CDR3 runs to 18 residues. Trimming took 4 bases from V and 3 from J; bases not matched to a gene: 8. The CDR3 DNA reads as TGTGCCAGCAGCTGGGATAGCGGGAGGGCTTTTGGGGCCAACGTCCTGACTTTC. Its protein is CASSWDSGRAFGANVLTF.

A single count supports this clone. The chain has TRBV7-2 and TRBJ2-7; 9 nucleotides match TRBD1. Germline V gene lookup returns CDR1 SGHTA and CDR2 FQGNSA. This CDR3 contains 14 residues. Trimming cost V 1 base and J 3 bases; bases outside gene matches: 1. The CDR3 loop reads CASSLGGQGYEQYF. In DNA, the CDR3 is TGTGCCAGCAGCTTAGGGGGACAGGGCTACGAGCAGTACTTC.